This TCR beta chain was identified during a study of CD8+CD57+ T cells in acquired aplastic anemia. Germline CDR1 is SGHDT and CDR2 is YYEEEE. Trimming took 0 bases from V and 13 from J, leaving 11 bases between them. The CDR3 consists of 11 residues. CDR3 and TCR beta VDJ profiling relied on genomic DNA as the template. In TCRdb, the reads were re-called with MiXCR into one record per CDR3 protein. The table lists around 170,000 distinct CDR3 sequences, roughly 63% of them singletons. The TCR originated in a human donor in good health. Material for sequencing was sorted CD4+, CD8+, or CD8+CD57+ T cells (not recorded which) from PBMCs. The chain combines TRBV5-6 with TRBJ2-7; D may be TRBD1 or TRBD2 (6 bases each). CDR3 region: CASSLEGGLYF. The DNA for the CDR3 is TGTGCCAGCAGCTTGGAGGGGGGCCTATACTTC.